A single T cell receptor beta chain is shown here with its context. Within the sample, other DNA sequences also encode this same CDR3. The CDR3 is made up of 13 amino acids. V lost 0 bases, J lost 3 bases, and 6 bases lay in between. Germline V CDR1 and CDR2: MNHEY, SVGAGI. These data originate in a study of shared clonotypes between healthy human individuals. The table came from immunoSEQ multiplex PCR; TCRdb's copy has only in-frame clones and leaves some out. The sample lists about 2.1 million clones, 93% occurring once. Positive CCR7 selection of CD45RO-negative cells yielded the naive CD8 cells, and terminally differentiated effector memory CD45RA+ cells were excluded.

Sequencing was performed on naive CD8+ T cells from PBMCs. This chain links TRBV6-5 with TRBJ2-7; the D is unclear. The receptor comes from a man in his late teens or twenties in good health. Some clones in this sample may be carry-over from other donors' samples. The DNA of the CDR3 is TGTGCCAGCAGTTACTCGCCGAGCTACGAGCAGTACTTC. Translation gives CASSYSPSYEQYF.